The source of this T cell receptor beta chain is a study of response to subunit inactivated influenza vaccine. Regarding the study as a whole: The authors proposed limited new T cell recruitment per seasonal influenza vaccination.

This CDR3 is built from 16 residues. The V gene lost 6 bases and the J gene lost 0 bases, with 15 bases spanning the gap. TCRdb re-analysed the RT-PCR reads in MiXCR, keeping a single row per CDR3 protein. The table includes roughly 790,000 distinct CDR3 sequences, 21% detected once. Regarding this clonotype: Its antigen is currently unknown.

The chain joins TRBV12-3 or TRBV12-4 to TRBJ1-5; possibly TRBD1 for D (6 bases). This clonotype was sampled from a man aged 50 to 60 who received an inactivated influenza vaccine. This material consisted of PBMCs from blood, taken around 5 days after vaccination. CDR3 in DNA: TGTGCCAGCAGCCTCGGGACACGTTTTAGCAATCAGCCCCAGCATTTT. Amino acid sequence: CASSLGTRFSNQPQHF.